This record concerns one T cell receptor (beta chain) sequence. This specimen comes from a study of blood T cell repertoires in COVID-19. Overall study: PBMCs, B-cell-depleted T cells, or T cells provided the cDNA or gDNA that made up the material.

Per the germline V gene, CDR1 is SGHNT and CDR2 is YYREEE (reference sequence). Germline trimming cut 3 bases from V and 3 bases from J; bases unmatched to any gene: 6. CDR3 length equals 15 residues. Sequencing was performed with immunoSEQ multiplex PCR; in TCRdb, only in-frame clones are kept and a portion is missing. The sample yields 50,000 or so clones, 85% to 90% seen once. The J gene is TRBJ2-7, the V gene TRBV5-4, with 10 bases matching TRBD2. The TCR was taken from a human donor in a cohort sampled during active COVID-19. The sample was peripheral blood. The DNA of the CDR3 is TGTGCCAGCAGCTACGGACTAGCGGAGAACTACGAGCAGTACTTC. Translated: CASSYGLAENYEQYF. Filled out from reference TRBV5-4 and TRBJ2-7, the complete variable domain reads ETGVTQSPTHLIKTRGQQVTLRCSSQSGHNTVSWYQQALGQGPQFIFQYYREEENGRGNFPPRFSGLQFPNYSSELNVNALELDDSALYLCASSYGLAENYEQYFGPGTRLTVT.